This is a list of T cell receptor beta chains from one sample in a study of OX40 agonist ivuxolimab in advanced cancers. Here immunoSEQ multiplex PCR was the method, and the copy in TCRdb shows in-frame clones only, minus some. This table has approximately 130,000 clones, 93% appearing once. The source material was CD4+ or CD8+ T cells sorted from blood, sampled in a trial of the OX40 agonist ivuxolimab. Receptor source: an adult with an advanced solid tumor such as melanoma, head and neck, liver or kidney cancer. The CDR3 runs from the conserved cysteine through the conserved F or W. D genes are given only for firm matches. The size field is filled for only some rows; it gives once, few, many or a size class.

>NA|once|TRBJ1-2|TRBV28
CASSLEYPGRTSGYTF
TGTGCCAGCAGTTTAGAATATCCAGGGCGGACATCCGGCTACACCTTC
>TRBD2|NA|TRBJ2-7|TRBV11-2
CASSRLGGDEQYF
TGTGCCAGCAGCCGCCTCGGGGGGGACGAGCAGTACTTC
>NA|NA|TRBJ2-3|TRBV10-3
CAIRTQSTDTQYF
TGTGCCATCAGGACACAAAGCACAGATACGCAGTATTTT
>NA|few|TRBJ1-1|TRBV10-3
CAITRQLNTEAFF
TGTGCCATCACCAGACAGTTGAACACTGAAGCTTTCTTT
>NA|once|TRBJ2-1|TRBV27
CASSRYSYASYNEQFF
TGTGCCAGCAGTCGGTATAGTTATGCATCCTACAATGAGCAGTTCTTC
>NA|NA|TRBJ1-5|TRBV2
CASSDGGVSNQPQHF
TGTGCCAGCAGTGATGGGGGGGTCAGCAATCAGCCCCAGCATTTT
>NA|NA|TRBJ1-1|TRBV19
CASSRGRDTMNTEAFF
TGTGCCAGCAGTAGAGGCCGGGACACCATGAACACTGAAGCTTTCTTT
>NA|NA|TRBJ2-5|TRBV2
CASGVGETQYF
TGTGCCAGCGGGGTGGGAGAGACCCAGTACTTC
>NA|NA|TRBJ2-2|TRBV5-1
CASSLDREGSGELFF
TGCGCCAGCAGCTTGGACAGGGAAGGGTCCGGGGAGCTGTTTTTT
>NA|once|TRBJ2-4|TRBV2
CASRGGTPYQNIQYF
TGTGCCAGCAGGGGTGGGACCCCATACCAAAACATTCAGTACTTC
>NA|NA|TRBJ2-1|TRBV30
CAWGGAAINEQFF
TGTGCCTGGGGGGGGGCAGCCATCAATGAGCAGTTCTTC
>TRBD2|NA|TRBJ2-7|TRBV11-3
CASSLGSGAPRGHEQYF
TGTGCCAGCAGCTTAGGGAGCGGGGCTCCCCGAGGCCACGAGCAGTACTTC
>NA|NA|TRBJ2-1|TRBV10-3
CAISGTGPFNEQFF
TGTGCCATCAGTGGGACGGGACCCTTCAATGAGCAGTTCTTC
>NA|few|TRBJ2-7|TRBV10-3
CAISDTIYEQYF
TGTGCCATCAGTGACACGATCTACGAGCAGTACTTC
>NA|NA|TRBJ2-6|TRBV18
CASSPPGVGANVLTF
TGTGCCAGCTCACCACCGGGGGTTGGGGCCAACGTCCTGACTTTC
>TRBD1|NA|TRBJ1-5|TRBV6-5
CASSYGTGYNQPQHF
TGTGCCAGCAGTTACGGGACAGGCTACAATCAGCCCCAGCATTTT
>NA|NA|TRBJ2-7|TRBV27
CASRPDGVSYEQYF
TGTGCCAGCAGGCCCGACGGGGTTTCCTACGAGCAGTACTTC
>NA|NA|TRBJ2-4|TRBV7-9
CASSSTGVLNIQYF
TGTGCCAGCAGCTCGACCGGAGTACTAAACATTCAGTACTTC
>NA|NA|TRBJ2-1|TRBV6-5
CASSYDGLEEQFF
TGTGCCAGCAGTTACGACGGTTTAGAGGAGCAGTTCTTC
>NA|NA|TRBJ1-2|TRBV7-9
CASSFSVSANYGYTF
TGTGCCAGCAGCTTTTCTGTAAGTGCCAACTATGGCTACACCTTC
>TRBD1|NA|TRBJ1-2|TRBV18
CASSPQGGGYTF
TGTGCCAGCTCACCCCAGGGGGGTGGCTACACCTTC
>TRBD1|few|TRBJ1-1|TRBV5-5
CASSLADRVSEAFF
TGTGCCAGCAGCTTGGCCGACAGGGTCTCTGAAGCTTTCTTT
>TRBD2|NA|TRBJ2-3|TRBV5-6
CASSPWTSGGDTQYF
TGTGCCAGCAGCCCTTGGACTAGCGGGGGAGATACGCAGTATTTT
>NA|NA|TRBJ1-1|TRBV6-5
CASSYGVSMNTEAFF
TGTGCCAGCAGTTACGGGGTTTCCATGAACACTGAAGCTTTCTTT
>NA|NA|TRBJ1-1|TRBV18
CASSPGHIGLNTEAFF
TGTGCCAGCTCACCTGGACACATTGGGTTGAACACTGAAGCTTTCTTT
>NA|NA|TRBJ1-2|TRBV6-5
CASSSIPWQGYGYTF
TGTGCCAGCAGTTCTATACCATGGCAGGGTTATGGCTACACCTTC
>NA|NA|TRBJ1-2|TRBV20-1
CSAGTYGYTF
TGCAGTGCTGGAACCTATGGCTACACCTTC
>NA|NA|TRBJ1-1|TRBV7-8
CASSLAKNTEAFF
TGTGCCAGCAGCTTAGCAAAGAACACTGAAGCTTTCTTT
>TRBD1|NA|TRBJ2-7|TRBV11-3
CASSTGQPYEQYF
TGTGCCAGCAGCACGGGACAGCCCTACGAGCAGTACTTC
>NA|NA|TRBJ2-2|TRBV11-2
CASSWGNTGELFF
TGTGCCAGCAGCTGGGGAAACACCGGGGAGCTGTTTTTT
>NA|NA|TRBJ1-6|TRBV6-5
CASSQLIPWNSPLHF
TGTGCCAGCAGCCAGCTGATCCCCTGGAATTCACCCCTCCACTTT
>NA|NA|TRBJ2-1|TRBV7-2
CASSLSIDPVNEQFF
TGTGCCAGCAGCTTATCTATAGACCCCGTGAATGAGCAGTTCTTC
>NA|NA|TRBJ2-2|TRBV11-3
CASSLGLVPLDREDTGELFF
TGTGCCAGCAGCTTAGGTTTGGTCCCCCTCGACAGGGAGGACACCGGGGAGCTGTTTTTT
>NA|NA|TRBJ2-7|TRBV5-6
CASSLGTPYEQYF
TGTGCCAGCAGCTTAGGGACTCCCTACGAGCAGTACTTC
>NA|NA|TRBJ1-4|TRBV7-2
CASSLEGMLATNEKLFF
TGTGCCAGCAGCTTAGAAGGGATGCTCGCAACTAATGAAAAACTGTTTTTT
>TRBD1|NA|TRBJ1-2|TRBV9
CASSVAGTALYGYTF
TGTGCCAGCAGCGTAGCTGGGACAGCCCTCTATGGCTACACCTTC
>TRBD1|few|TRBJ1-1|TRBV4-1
CASSQDRKGGRTEAFF
TGCGCCAGCAGCCAAGATCGTAAAGGGGGCAGGACTGAAGCTTTCTTT
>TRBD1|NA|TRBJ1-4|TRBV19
CASSMYRGGHEKLFF
TGTGCCAGTAGTATGTACAGGGGCGGGCATGAAAAACTGTTTTTT
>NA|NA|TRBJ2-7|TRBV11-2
CASSYPGPGNEQYF
TGTGCCAGCAGCTATCCGGGCCCTGGAAACGAGCAGTACTTC
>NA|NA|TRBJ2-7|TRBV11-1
CASSPTRSSYEQYF
TGTGCCAGCAGCCCAACCAGGTCGAGTTACGAGCAGTACTTC
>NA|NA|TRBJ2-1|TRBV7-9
CASSSPRDGSLHNEQFF
TGTGCCAGCAGCTCCCCCCGAGACGGGAGTCTCCACAATGAGCAGTTCTTC
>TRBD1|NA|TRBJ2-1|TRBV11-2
CASSQQPGTGAVEQFF
TGTGCCAGCAGCCAGCAGCCCGGGACAGGGGCAGTTGAGCAGTTCTTC
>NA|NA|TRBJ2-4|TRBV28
CASSPRGMIKNIQYF
TGTGCCAGCAGTCCCCGCGGTATGATCAAAAACATTCAGTACTTC
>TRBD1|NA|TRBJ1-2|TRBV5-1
CASSLTGQGGGYTF
TGCGCCAGCAGCCTAACCGGACAGGGAGGCGGCTACACCTTC
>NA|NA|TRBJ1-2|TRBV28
CASSLRVRGYGYTF
TGTGCCAGCAGTTTACGCGTCCGCGGCTATGGCTACACCTTC
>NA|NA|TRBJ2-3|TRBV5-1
CASRYTAGTDTQYF
TGCGCCAGCAGATACACCGCGGGCACAGATACGCAGTATTTT
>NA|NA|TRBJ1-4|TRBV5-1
CASRPAGESNEKLFF
TGCGCCAGCAGGCCGGCCGGGGAGTCTAATGAAAAACTGTTTTTT
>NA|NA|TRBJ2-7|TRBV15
CATSRGTLTGIEQYF
TGTGCCACCAGCAGGGGAACCTTAACAGGGATCGAGCAGTACTTC
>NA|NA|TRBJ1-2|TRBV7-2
CASSQQRGWGYGYTF
TGTGCCAGCAGCCAACAAAGGGGCTGGGGCTATGGCTACACCTTC
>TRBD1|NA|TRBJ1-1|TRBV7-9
CASSFRTGGKISEAFF
TGTGCCAGCAGCTTCCGGACAGGGGGCAAGATTTCTGAAGCTTTCTTT
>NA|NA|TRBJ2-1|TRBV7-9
CASSRLAYNEQFF
TGTGCCAGCAGCCGACTAGCCTACAATGAGCAGTTCTTC
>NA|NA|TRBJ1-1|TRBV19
CASSIILGAVAEAFF
TGTGCCAGTAGTATAATTCTGGGGGCGGTGGCTGAAGCTTTCTTT
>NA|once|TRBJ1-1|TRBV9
CASSKTNGGYPEAFF
TGTGCCAGCAGCAAAACAAACGGTGGGTATCCAGAAGCTTTCTTT
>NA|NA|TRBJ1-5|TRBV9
CASGRESMNQPQHF
TGTGCCAGCGGTAGGGAGTCGATGAATCAGCCCCAGCATTTT
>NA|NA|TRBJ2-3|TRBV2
CASGGGQTADTQYF
TGTGCCAGCGGGGGGGGCCAGACGGCAGATACGCAGTATTTT
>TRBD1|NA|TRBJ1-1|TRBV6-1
CASSVDGTVNTEAFF
TGTGCCAGCAGTGTAGACGGGACAGTCAACACTGAAGCTTTCTTT
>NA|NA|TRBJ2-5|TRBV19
CASSIQGGQETQYF
TGTGCCAGTAGTATACAAGGAGGTCAGGAGACCCAGTACTTC